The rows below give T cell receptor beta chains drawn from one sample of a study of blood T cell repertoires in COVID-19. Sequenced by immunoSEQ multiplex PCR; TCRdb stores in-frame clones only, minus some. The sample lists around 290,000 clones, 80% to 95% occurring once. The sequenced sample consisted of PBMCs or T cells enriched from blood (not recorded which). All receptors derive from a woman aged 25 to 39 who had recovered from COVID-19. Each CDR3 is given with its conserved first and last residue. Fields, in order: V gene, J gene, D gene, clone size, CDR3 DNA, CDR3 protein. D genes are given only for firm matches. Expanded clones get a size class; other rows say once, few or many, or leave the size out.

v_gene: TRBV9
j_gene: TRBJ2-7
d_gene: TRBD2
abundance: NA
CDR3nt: TGTGCCAGCAGCGCAACTAGCGGGAATGGCCTCCACGAGCAGTACTTC
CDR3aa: CASSATSGNGLHEQYF

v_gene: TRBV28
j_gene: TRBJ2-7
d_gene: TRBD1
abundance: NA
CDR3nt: TGTGCCAGCAGGGTACCGGGACAGGGGAACAACGAGCAGTACTTC
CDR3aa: CASRVPGQGNNEQYF

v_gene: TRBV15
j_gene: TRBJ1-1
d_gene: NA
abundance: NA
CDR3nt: TGTGCCACCAGCAGAGATACGGGAGAAGCTTTCTTT
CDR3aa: CATSRDTGEAFF

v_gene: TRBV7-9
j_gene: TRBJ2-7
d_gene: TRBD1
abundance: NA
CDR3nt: TGTGCCAGCAGCTTGGACAGGGTCGGCGAGCAGTACTTC
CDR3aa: CASSLDRVGEQYF

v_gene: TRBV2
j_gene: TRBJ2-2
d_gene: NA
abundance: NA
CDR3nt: TGTGCCAGCAGTGAAGCGTGGCACACCGGGGAGCTGTTTTTT
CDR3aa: CASSEAWHTGELFF

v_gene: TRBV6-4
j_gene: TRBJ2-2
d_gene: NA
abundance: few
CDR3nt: TGTGCCAGCAGTGACTCGACAGCTAGCGGGGAGCTGTTTTTT
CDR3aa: CASSDSTASGELFF

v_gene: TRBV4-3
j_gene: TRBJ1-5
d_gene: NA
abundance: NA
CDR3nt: TGCGCCAGCAGCCCACAAGTTTCGGGGAGCGGCAATCAGCCCCAGCATTTT
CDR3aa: CASSPQVSGSGNQPQHF

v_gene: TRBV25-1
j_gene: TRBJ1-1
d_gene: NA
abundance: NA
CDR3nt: TGTGCCAGCAGTGATACTACACAGAACACTGAAGCTTTCTTT
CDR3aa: CASSDTTQNTEAFF

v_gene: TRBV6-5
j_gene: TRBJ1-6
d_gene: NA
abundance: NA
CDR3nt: TGTGCCAGCACTATCTCCTATAATTCACCCCTCCACTTT
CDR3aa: CASTISYNSPLHF

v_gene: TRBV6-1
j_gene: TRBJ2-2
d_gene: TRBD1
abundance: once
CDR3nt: TGTGCCAGCAGTGACGGGACAGCGAACACCGGGGAGCTGTTTTTT
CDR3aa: CASSDGTANTGELFF

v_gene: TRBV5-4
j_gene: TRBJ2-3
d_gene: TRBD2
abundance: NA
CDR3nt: TGTGCCAGCACTCCTACCCCGGGAGGCAGCACAGATACGCAGTATTTT
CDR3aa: CASTPTPGGSTDTQYF

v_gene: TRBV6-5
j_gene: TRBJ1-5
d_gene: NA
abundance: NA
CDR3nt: TGTGCCAGCCGAGCATTGGTTGAGGAACAGCCCCAGCATTTT
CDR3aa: CASRALVEEQPQHF

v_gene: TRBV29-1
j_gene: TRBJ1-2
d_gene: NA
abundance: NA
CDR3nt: TGCAGCGTTGACGTGTCGACCCAGGGTGGCCACACCTTC
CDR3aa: CSVDVSTQGGHTF

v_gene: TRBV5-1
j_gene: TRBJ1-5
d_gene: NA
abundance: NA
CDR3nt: TGCGCCAGCAGCTTTCTAGGACATAGCAATCAGCCCCAGCATTTT
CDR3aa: CASSFLGHSNQPQHF

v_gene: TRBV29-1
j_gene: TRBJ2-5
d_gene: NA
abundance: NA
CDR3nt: TGCAGCGCCGAGCAAGAGACCCAGTACTTC
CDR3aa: CSAEQETQYF

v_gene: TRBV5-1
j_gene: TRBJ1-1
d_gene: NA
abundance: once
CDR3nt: TGCGCCAGCAGCTTCAGCCCAGGGGAGACTGAAGCTTTCTTT
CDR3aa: CASSFSPGETEAFF

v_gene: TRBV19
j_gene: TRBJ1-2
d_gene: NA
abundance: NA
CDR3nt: TGTGCCAGTAGTATGGGGCCGGGCGGCGCCCAGGTCTATGGCTACACCTTC
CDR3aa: CASSMGPGGAQVYGYTF

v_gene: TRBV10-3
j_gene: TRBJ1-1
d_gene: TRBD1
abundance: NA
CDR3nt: TGTGCCATCAGTAGAGGGGGCACGGACACTGAAGCTTTCTTT
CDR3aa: CAISRGGTDTEAFF

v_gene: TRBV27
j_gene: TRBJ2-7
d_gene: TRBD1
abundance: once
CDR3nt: TGTGCCAGCAGTTACACCGGGACAGGGGGCGGTTGGTACTTC
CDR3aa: CASSYTGTGGGWYF

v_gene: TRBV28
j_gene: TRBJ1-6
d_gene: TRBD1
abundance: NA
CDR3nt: TGTGCCAGCGGAGGACAGGGGACAGCCATCGATAATTCACCCCTCCACTTT
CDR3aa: CASGGQGTAIDNSPLHF

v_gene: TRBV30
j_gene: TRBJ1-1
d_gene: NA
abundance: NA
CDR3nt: TGTGCCTGGACCCATGGAGGCCCTGAAGCTTTCTTT
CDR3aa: CAWTHGGPEAFF

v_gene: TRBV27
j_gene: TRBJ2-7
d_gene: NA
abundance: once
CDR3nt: TGTGCCAGCAGTGTTCACCGGGACACCTACGAGCAGTACTTC
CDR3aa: CASSVHRDTYEQYF

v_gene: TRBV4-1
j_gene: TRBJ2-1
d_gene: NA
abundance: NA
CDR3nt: TGCGCCAGCAGCCAAGATATCACAGGGCTGAATGAGCAGTTCTTC
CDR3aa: CASSQDITGLNEQFF

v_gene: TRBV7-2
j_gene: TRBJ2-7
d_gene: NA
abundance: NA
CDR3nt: TGTGCCAGCAGCTTATCAGGGGACTCCTACGAGCAGTACTTC
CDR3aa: CASSLSGDSYEQYF

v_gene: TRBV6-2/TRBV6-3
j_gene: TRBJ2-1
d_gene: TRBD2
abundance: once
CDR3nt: TGTGCCAGCAGTTATGGCCTAGCGGGAGGGCTGAGGAATGAGCAGTTCTTC
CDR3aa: CASSYGLAGGLRNEQFF

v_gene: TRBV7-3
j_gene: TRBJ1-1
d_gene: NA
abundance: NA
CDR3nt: TGTGCCAGCAGCTTAGCAGGGGTGAGGACTGAAGCTTTCTTT
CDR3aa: CASSLAGVRTEAFF

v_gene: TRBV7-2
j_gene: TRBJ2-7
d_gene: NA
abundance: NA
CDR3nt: TGTGCCAGCAGCTTATTGTGGGTGGGAGGCCACGAGCAGTACTTC
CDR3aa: CASSLLWVGGHEQYF

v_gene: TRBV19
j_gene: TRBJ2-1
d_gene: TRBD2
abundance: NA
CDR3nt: TGTGCCAGTAGTATTGTTGATTCCCGTACTAGCGGGAGAAACAATGAGCAGTTCTTC
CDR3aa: CASSIVDSRTSGRNNEQFF

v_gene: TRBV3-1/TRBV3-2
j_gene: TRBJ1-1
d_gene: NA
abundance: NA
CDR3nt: TGTGCCAGCAGACGTGAACAGGGAAGGACTGAAGCTTTCTTT
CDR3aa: CASRREQGRTEAFF

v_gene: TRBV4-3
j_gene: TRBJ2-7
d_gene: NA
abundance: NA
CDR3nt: TGCGCCAGCAGCCAAGGTGGCAGGGACTACGAGCAGTACTTC
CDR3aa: CASSQGGRDYEQYF

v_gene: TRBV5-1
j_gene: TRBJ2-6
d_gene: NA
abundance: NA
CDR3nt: TGCGCCAGCAGCACGAGACAGGCGTCTGGGGCCAACGTCCTGACTTTC
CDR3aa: CASSTRQASGANVLTF

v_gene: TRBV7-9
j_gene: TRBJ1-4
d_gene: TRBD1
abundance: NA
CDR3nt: TGTGCCAGCAGCTTAACACAGGGGATTGCAACTAATGAAAAACTGTTTTTT
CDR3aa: CASSLTQGIATNEKLFF

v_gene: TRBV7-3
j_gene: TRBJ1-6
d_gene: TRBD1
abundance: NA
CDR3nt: TGTGCCAGCAGCCTAAGGACAGGGGATGGTTCACCCCTCCACTTT
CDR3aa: CASSLRTGDGSPLHF

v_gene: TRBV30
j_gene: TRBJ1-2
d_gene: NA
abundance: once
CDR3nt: TGTGCCTGGAGTGCTGTAGTAGTATATGGCTACACCTTC
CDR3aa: CAWSAVVVYGYTF

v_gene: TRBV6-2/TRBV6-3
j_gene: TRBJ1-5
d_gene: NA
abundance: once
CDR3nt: TGTGCCAGCAGTTACTTGAGGGATTTCCAAGCACATAGCAATCAGCCCCAGCATTTT
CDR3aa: CASSYLRDFQAHSNQPQHF

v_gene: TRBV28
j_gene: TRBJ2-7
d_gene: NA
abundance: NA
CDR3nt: TGTGCCAGCAATGGGGCACCCGAGAACCACGAGCAGTACTTC
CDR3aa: CASNGAPENHEQYF

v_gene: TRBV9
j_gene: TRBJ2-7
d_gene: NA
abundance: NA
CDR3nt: TGTGCCAGCAGCGTAGGAGACAGACCGACCTACGAGCAGTACTTC
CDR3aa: CASSVGDRPTYEQYF

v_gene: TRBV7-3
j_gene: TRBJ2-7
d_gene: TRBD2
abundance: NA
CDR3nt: TGTGCCAGCAGCCCAGGGGGGAGCGGGAGGTCCTACGAGCAGTACTTC
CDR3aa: CASSPGGSGRSYEQYF

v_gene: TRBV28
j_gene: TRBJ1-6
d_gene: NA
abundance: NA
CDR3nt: TGTGCCAGCAGTTTAATACAGGGTTCCTATAATTCACCCCTCCACTTT
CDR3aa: CASSLIQGSYNSPLHF

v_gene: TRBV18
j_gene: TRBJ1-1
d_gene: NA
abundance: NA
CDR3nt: TGTGCCAGCTCACCAGAGCTAGGGAGAGACACTGAAGCTTTCTTT
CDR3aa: CASSPELGRDTEAFF

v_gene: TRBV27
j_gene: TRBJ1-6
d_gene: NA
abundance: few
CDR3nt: TGTGCCAGCAGTTTACAGAATAATTCACCCCTCCACTTT
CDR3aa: CASSLQNNSPLHF

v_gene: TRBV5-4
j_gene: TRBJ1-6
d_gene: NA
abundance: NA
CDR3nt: TGTGCCAGCAGCTTGGAGCTTACGAATTCACCCCTCCACTTT
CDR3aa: CASSLELTNSPLHF

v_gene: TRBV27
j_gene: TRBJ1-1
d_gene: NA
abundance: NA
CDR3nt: TGTGCCAGCAGTCCCAGGGTGAACACTGAAGCTTTCTTT
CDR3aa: CASSPRVNTEAFF

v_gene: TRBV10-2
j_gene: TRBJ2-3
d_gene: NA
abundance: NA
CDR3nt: TGCGCCAGCAGACAGGGTAACACAGATACGCAGTATTTT
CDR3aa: CASRQGNTDTQYF

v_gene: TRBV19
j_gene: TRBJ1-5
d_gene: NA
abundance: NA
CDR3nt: TGTGCCAGTAATTTTCGGGGGGCGCATCAGCCCCAGCATTTT
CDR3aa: CASNFRGAHQPQHF

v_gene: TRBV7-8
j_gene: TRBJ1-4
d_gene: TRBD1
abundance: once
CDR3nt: TGTGCCAGCAGCGGGGGCCGGGACAGTCTAAGTAAACTGTTTTTT
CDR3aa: CASSGGRDSLSKLFF

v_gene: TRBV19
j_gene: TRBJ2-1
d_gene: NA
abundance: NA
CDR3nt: TGTGCCAGTAGTATAAGCGGACTCAGCTACAATGAGCAGTTCTTC
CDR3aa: CASSISGLSYNEQFF

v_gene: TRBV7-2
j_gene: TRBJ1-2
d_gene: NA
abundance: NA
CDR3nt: TGTGCCAGCAGCTTAGCGCGGGGGCCAGACTATGGCTACACCTTC
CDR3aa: CASSLARGPDYGYTF

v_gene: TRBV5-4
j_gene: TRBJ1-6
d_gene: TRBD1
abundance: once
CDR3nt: TGTGCCAGCAGCCAAAACAGGGGGCTGGGTTCACCCCTCCACTTT
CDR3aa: CASSQNRGLGSPLHF

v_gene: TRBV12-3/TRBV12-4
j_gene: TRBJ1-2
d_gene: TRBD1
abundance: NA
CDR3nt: TGTGCCAGCAGGACCGGGACAGGGGGCGGCTACACCTTC
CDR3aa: CASRTGTGGGYTF